The 20 T cell receptor beta chains reported below all come from one sample, sequenced in a study of a mutant IDH1 vaccine in newly diagnosed glioma. The time point here: week 47, end of study. Topical imiquimod was applied with each vaccine dose, which held 300 ug of mutant IDH1 20-mer peptide. The repertoire was sequenced with immunoSEQ multiplex PCR; TCRdb's copy has only in-frame clones and lacks some. The table includes about 90,000 clones, roughly 89% detected once. The antigens for these receptors are not known. The sequenced sample was PBMCs, obtained from a glioma patient whose treatment included an IDH1 peptide vaccine. The receptors here all came from a woman aged 50 to 60 with glioma.

The rearrangement links TRBV29-1 to TRBJ2-1; TRBD2 matches 9 bases. Germline V lookup: CDR1 SQVTM, CDR2 ANQGSEA. J was trimmed by 2 bases and V by 3 bases; bases with no gene match: 2. The CDR3 totals 14 residues. CDR3 protein: CSVDGLATYNEQFF. Written as DNA, the CDR3 is TGCAGCGTTGATGGACTAGCGACCTACAATGAGCAGTTCTTC.

The CDR3: CASQGPYGSYEQYF. The DNA for the CDR3 is TGTGCCAGTCAGGGTCCGTACGGGTCCTACGAGCAGTACTTC. The chain carries TRBV28 and TRBJ2-7; TRBD1 might be the D (5 bases). Trimming took 9 bases from V and 1 from J, leaving 16 bases between them. CDR1 and CDR2 from the germline V gene are MDHEN and SYDVKM. CDR3 size: 14 residues.

The chain couples TRBV28 to TRBJ2-1, with D possibly TRBD1 on 6 matching bases. The CDR3 contains 14 residues. From germline, CDR1 is MDHEN and CDR2 SYDVKM. The ends were cut back, 9 bases at V and 2 bases at J, with 14 bases in the middle. The CDR3 here is CASELTGPYNEQFF. The CDR3 nucleotides read TGTGCCAGTGAACTGACAGGCCCCTACAATGAGCAGTTCTTC.

The V and J genes are TRBV7-2 and TRBJ2-7, with 8 bases that match TRBD2. V was pared by 5 bases and J by 5 bases, with 8 bases of the junction left unmatched. The CDR3 runs 14 residues. Germline values: CDR1 SGHTA, CDR2 FQGNSA. The CDR3 bases are TGTGCCAGCAGCCCGGGTAGCGGGACCAACGAGCAGTACTTC. Translated: CASSPGSGTNEQYF.

This sequence joins TRBV18 and TRBJ2-2; TRBD2 matches 11 bases. This CDR3 is built from 16 residues. Germline CDR1 reads KGHSH; CDR2 reads LQKENI. J gave up 4 bases and V 1 base, and 2 bases lay outside the gene matches. The CDR3 DNA sequence: TGTGCCAGCTCACCACTAGCGGGAGGGCCCACCGGGGAGCTGTTTTTT. It codes for CASSPLAGGPTGELFF.

This chain joins TRBV6-1 and TRBJ2-3; 9 positions match TRBD2. CDR3 length equals 14 residues. J lost 1 base, V lost 6 bases, and 2 bases had no gene match. Germline V lookup: CDR1 MNHNS, CDR2 SASEGT. The CDR3 nucleotides are TGTGCCAGCAGAGAGCGGGAGGGCACAGATACGCAGTATTTT. It translates to CASREREGTDTQYF.

The chain links TRBV28 to TRBJ2-5; the match to TRBD2 covers 15 bases. The CDR3 runs to 18 residues. The V gene's germline CDR1 is MDHEN and CDR2 SYDVKM. The junction had 6 bases not matched to a gene; V was cut back by 2 bases and J by 2 bases. Here the CDR3 reads CASSLRTSGRVVQETQYF. The CDR3 DNA sequence: TGTGCCAGCAGTTTACGGACTAGCGGGAGGGTAGTACAAGAGACCCAGTACTTC.

Worth noting for this clone: The same CDR3 can be traced to other DNA sequences in this sample. This sequence joins TRBV28 and TRBJ2-7; 13 bases agree with TRBD2. CDR1 is MDHEN and CDR2 is SYDVKM in the germline V gene. V lost 5 bases and J lost 3; bases outside the gene matches: 4. The CDR3 contains 15 residues. CDR3 region: CASSLRLAGGYEQYF. The CDR3 DNA reads TGTGCCAGCAGTCTAAGACTAGCGGGAGGCTACGAGCAGTACTTC.

As DNA, the CDR3 is TGCGCCAGCAGCTTGGGTGACAGGGCCCCACCCCTCCACTTT. It encodes CASSLGDRAPPLHF. The gene calls are TRBV5-1 and TRBJ1-6; the match to TRBD1 covers 7 bases. This CDR3 contains 14 residues. The germline gives CDR1 SGHRS, CDR2 YFSETQ. V was pared by 0 bases and J by 11 bases, with 5 bases of the junction left unmatched.

This clone showed up just once. The chain recombines TRBV28 with TRBJ1-2, with D perhaps TRBD1 (5 bases). Per the germline V gene, CDR1 is MDHEN and CDR2 is SYDVKM. V was clipped by 6 bases and J by 2 bases, with 10 bases between them. This CDR3 is 13 amino acids long. The chain's CDR3 is CASSPDSNYGYTF. The CDR3 DNA reads TGTGCCAGCAGCCCCGACAGCAACTATGGCTACACCTTC.

V usage is TRBV28 and J usage is TRBJ2-1; D gene unclear. Trimming left V 6 bases short and J 6 bases short, with 12 bases between. This CDR3 region has 13 residues. The germline V gene encodes CDR1 MDHEN and CDR2 SYDVKM. Here the CDR3 DNA reads TGTGCCAGCAGCCCGGCGAGGCTCAATGAGCAGTTCTTC. As protein: CASSPARLNEQFF.

This chain connects TRBV28 to TRBJ1-1; D is undetermined. Germline CDR1 and CDR2: MDHEN and SYDVKM. The V and J ends lost 2 bases and 1 base respectively, with 8 bases between them. This CDR3 comprises 14 residues. CDR3 region: CASSLEEGNTEAFF. In DNA, the CDR3 is TGTGCCAGCAGTTTAGAGGAGGGGAACACTGAAGCTTTCTTT.

The CDR3 region has the DNA TGTGCCAGCAGCAGACAGGGGGTCGGCTACGAGCAGTACTTC. It translates to CASSRQGVGYEQYF. The rearrangement uses TRBV2 and TRBJ2-7; 9 bases align to TRBD1. CDR1 and CDR2 (germline): SNHLY, FYNNEI. V shed 6 bases, J shed 3 bases, and the junction held 6 bases outside the gene matches. CDR3 length equals 14 residues.

This clone was recorded a few times. The chain combines TRBV11-2 with TRBJ1-2; a weak D match, TRBD1 (6 bases). The V end lost 4 bases, the J end lost 8 bases, and 8 bases lay between the germline ends. Per the germline V gene, CDR1 is SGHAT and CDR2 is FQNNGV. CDR3 length: 11 residues. The CDR3 bases are TGTGCCAGCAGCTCCGGACAGGGCTACACCTTC. Its protein product is CASSSGQGYTF.

The chain recombines TRBV5-1 with TRBJ1-1; D may be TRBD1 (6 bases). From germline, CDR1 is SGHRS and CDR2 YFSETQ. The CDR3 extends over 13 amino acids. Trimming shortened V by 5 bases and J by 1 base, and 9 bases separated the two germline ends. The DNA of the CDR3 is TGCGCCAGCAGTCAACAGGGGAACACTGAAGCTTTCTTT. Encoded protein: CASSQQGNTEAFF.

The chain recombines TRBV7-6 with TRBJ2-1; 8 bases map to TRBD1. With V trimmed by 5 bases and J by 9 bases, 12 bases remained unmatched. Germline values: CDR1 SGHVS, CDR2 FNYEAQ. The CDR3 covers 15 residues. The CDR3 DNA reads TGTGCCAGCAGCCTCGGACAGGGTCGCTGGGGTGAGCAGTTCTTC. Amino acid sequence: CASSLGQGRWGEQFF.

This clone occurred a few times. The V and J genes are TRBV28 and TRBJ1-6; D is uncertain. The germline V gene has CDR1 MDHEN and CDR2 SYDVKM. Trimming removed 7 bases at V and 9 bases at J, with 10 bases between. This CDR3 is built from 12 residues. CDR3 sequence reads: CASNLGGSPLHF. CDR3 in DNA: TGTGCCAGCAATCTGGGAGGTTCACCCCTCCACTTT.

The chain links TRBV6-1 to TRBJ2-7; 8 bases align to TRBD2. CDR3 length: 15 amino acids. Germline trimming cut 7 bases from V and 2 bases from J; bases unmatched to any gene: 10. Germline values: CDR1 MNHNS, CDR2 SASEGT. CDR3 sequence reads: CASTERLAGTYEQYF. Written as DNA, the CDR3 is TGTGCCAGCACCGAAAGGCTAGCGGGTACCTACGAGCAGTACTTC.

The chain employs TRBV19 and TRBJ2-2; D possibly uses TRBD1 or TRBD2 (5 bases each). The CDR3 contains 16 residues. Germline CDR1 and CDR2: LNHDA and SQIVND (reference sequence). Deletions cut 4 bases from V and 0 bases from J, with 12 bases between. CDR3 DNA: TGTGCCAGTAGTAACAGGCGGGCGACGAACACCGGGGAGCTGTTTTTT. Its translation is CASSNRRATNTGELFF.

The chain employs TRBV30 and TRBJ1-1; the D is unclear. Germline V gene lookup returns CDR1 GTSNPN and CDR2 SVGIG (reference sequence). V was shortened by 2 bases and J by 1 base, with 8 bases between the two germline ends. There are 13 residues in the CDR3. DNA of the CDR3: TGTGCCTGGAGTAGAACAGCGAACACTGAAGCTTTCTTT. Protein sequence: CAWSRTANTEAFF.